These 10 T cell receptor beta chains came from one sample sequenced in a study of CD8 T cells in ankylosing spondylitis. TCRdb re-called the 5' RACE reads with MiXCR, one entry per CDR3 protein. This sample yields more than 300,000 distinct CDR3 sequences, of which around a tenth are seen a single time; roughly 9% belongs to the top ten. The sequenced material came from blood, either unsorted or a sorted T cell fraction (not recorded which). The receptors originated from a female donor with ankylosing spondylitis or in good health (not recorded which).

This clonotype was detected ten times or more. The rearrangement joins TRBV20-1 to TRBJ2-3; 10 bases line up with TRBD2. CDR1 and CDR2 from the germline V gene are DFQATT and SNEGSKA (reference sequence). V gave up 0 bases and J gave up 3 bases; unmatched junction bases: 9. This CDR3 has 17 amino acids. CDR3 residues: CSARDPRAGGRTDTQYF. Written as DNA, the CDR3 is TGCAGTGCTAGAGATCCGAGAGCGGGGGGGCGAACAGATACGCAGTATTTT.

This clonotype was counted at least ten times. The rearrangement links TRBV28 to TRBJ2-1, with 13 bases fitting TRBD2. Germline-derived CDR1 and CDR2 are MDHEN and SYDVKM. The CDR3 runs to 13 residues. The ends lost 6 bases at V and 14 bases at J; junction bases unmatched: 7. CDR3 protein: CASSQGLAGREFF. The CDR3 DNA follows: TGTGCCAGCAGCCAGGGACTAGCGGGAAGAGAGTTCTTC.

The sample holds many counts of this clonotype. V usage is TRBV7-9 and J usage is TRBJ2-4; maybe TRBD2 (6 bases). V was cut by 4 bases and J by 0 bases, with 10 bases left in between. This CDR3 contains 15 residues. CDR1 SEHNR and CDR2 FQNEAQ come from the germline V gene (reference sequence). The DNA for the CDR3 is TGTGCCAGCAGCTCGGGAGTAGTAGCCAAAAACATTCAGTACTTC. Its translation is CASSSGVVAKNIQYF.

This clonotype was detected ten times or more. V and J are TRBV20-1 and TRBJ2-3, with D hard to call. Trimming took 2 bases from V and 5 from J, leaving 8 bases between them. The germline V gene has CDR1 DFQATT and CDR2 SNEGSKA (reference sequence). CDR3 length: 12 residues. Here the CDR3 reads CSARHLEDTQYF. The DNA of the CDR3 is TGCAGTGCTAGACATTTAGAAGATACGCAGTATTTT.

In its sample, this clonotype was seen many times. V is TRBV5-1 and J is TRBJ2-5, with TRBD1 as a possible D gene (6 bases). The CDR3 contains 14 residues. Germline-derived CDR1 and CDR2 are SGHRS and YFSETQ. Trimming took off 0 bases at V and 3 bases at J, with 9 bases between the two ends. CDR3: CASSLVGGEETQYF. The CDR3 DNA is TGCGCCAGCAGCTTGGTTGGGGGCGAAGAGACCCAGTACTTC.

The chain carries TRBV7-9 and TRBJ2-5, with D tentatively TRBD1 (6 bases). With 3 bases removed from V and 2 bases from J, the gap between germline ends came to 10 bases. The V gene's germline CDR1 is SEHNR and CDR2 FQNEAQ (reference sequence). The CDR3 is 14 amino acids. The CDR3 nucleotides are TGTGCCAGCAGCTTCTGGGGGCAACAAGAGACCCAGTACTTC. Translating gives CASSFWGQQETQYF. The complete variable domain, with remaining parts taken from reference TRBV7-9 and TRBJ2-5, reads DTGVSQNPRHKITKRGQNVTFRCDPISEHNRLYWYRQTLGQGPEFLTYFQNEAQLEKSRLLSDRFSAERPKGSFSTLEIQRTEQGDSAMYLCASSFWGQQETQYFGPGTRLLVL.

This clonotype occurred a few times. The chain employs TRBV7-6 and TRBJ2-7; 12 positions agree with TRBD1. The CDR3 consists of 16 residues. In germline, CDR1 is SGHVS, CDR2 FNYEAQ. Trimming took 0 bases from V and 5 from J; bases not matched to a gene: 5. CDR3: CASSLAGTGGVDEQYF. In DNA, the CDR3 is TGTGCCAGCAGCTTAGCCGGGACAGGGGGCGTAGACGAGCAGTACTTC.

In this sample, this clonotype turned up a few times. This chain uses TRBV20-1 with TRBJ2-7, with D perhaps TRBD2 (6 bases). Germline CDR1 reads DFQATT; CDR2 reads SNEGSKA (reference sequence). V shed 5 bases and J shed 2 bases, with 13 bases lying between them. The CDR3 is 13 amino acids. The CDR3 region has the DNA TGCAGTGCTTGGGGGGACTCCACCTACGAGCAGTACTTC. Its translation: CSAWGDSTYEQYF.

This clonotype appeared many times. The genes are TRBV12-3 or TRBV12-4 and TRBJ1-4, with D unclear. The CDR3 spans 12 residues. V was cut by 3 bases and J by 8 bases, with 7 bases left in between. CDR3: CASSFLGEKLFF. In DNA form, the CDR3 reads TGTGCCAGCAGTTTTCTTGGAGAAAAACTGTTTTTT.

The sample holds many counts of this clonotype. The genes are TRBV12-3 or TRBV12-4 and TRBJ2-7, with 7 bases lining up with TRBD1. The J segment lost 3 bases and the V segment lost 6 bases, leaving 11 bases of the junction unmatched. CDR3 length: 15 amino acids. The CDR3 DNA reads TGTGCCAGCAGCTTTGGGACAGCCAATTACTACGAGCAGTACTTC. Amino acid sequence: CASSFGTANYYEQYF.